This TCR beta chain was sequenced for a study of cytomegalovirus exposure and HLA in healthy donors. Study-wide findings and caveats: An analysis that was carried out later associated 15,000 to 20,000 TCR beta sequences with HLA alleles at 0.05 false discovery rate.

PCR primers comprised 60 Vbeta and 13 Jbeta primers. Profiling relied on immunoSEQ multiplex PCR, and the TCRdb table lists in-frame clones only, not all of them. The top ten clones hold roughly a tenth of a sample with about 210,000 clones, about 85% of them seen once. The length of the CDR3 is 12 residues. Germline V gene lookup returns CDR1 SGHTA and CDR2 FQGNSA. The V end lost 3 bases, the J end lost 5 bases, and 7 bases lay between the germline ends. Concerning this clone itself: No antigen is known for it.

The sequenced sample consisted of PBMCs. The rearrangement joins TRBV7-2 to TRBJ2-5; D uncertain. The clonotype was recovered from a woman between 45 and 65 years old in good health and CMV-seropositive. The CDR3 here is CASSFPGETQYF. CDR3 in DNA: TGTGCCAGCAGCTTTCCCGGGGAGACCCAGTACTTC.